This T cell receptor (beta chain) was profiled in a study of cytomegalovirus exposure and HLA in healthy donors. Both 60 Vbeta primers and 13 Jbeta primers went into the PCR. The table came from immunoSEQ multiplex PCR; TCRdb's copy has only in-frame clones and leaves some out. This sample has 75,000 to 95,000 clones, with approximately 78% found just once. V lost 1 base and J lost 8, with 11 bases in between. The CDR3 has 14 residues. From germline, CDR1 is SNHLY and CDR2 FYNNEI. The clonotype originates from a woman between 40 and 55 years old in good health and CMV-seropositive. The chain combines TRBV2 with TRBJ2-2, with D perhaps TRBD2 (5 bases). The sample was PBMCs. CDR3 DNA: TGTGCCAGCAGTGAAGGAGGGAAGTGGGGGGAGCTGTTTTTT. Protein product: CASSEGGKWGELFF.